What follows are 27 T cell receptor beta chains derived from one specimen sequenced in a study of T cells in women clearing cervical HPV infection. Produced via immunoSEQ multiplex PCR; TCRdb's table is partial and in-frame only. Its table lists tens of thousands of clones. Sequencing was performed on blood buffy coat. These receptors all come from a woman aged 18-70 years with a cervical HPV16 infection that either progressed to CIN3+ or cleared (not recorded which).

As for this clone: Read sequence stops 3 residues before the CDR3 end, and the germline J gene provides the missing end. The chain links TRBV9 to TRBJ2-5; D may be TRBD1 (8 bases). The CDR3 has 19 residues. Germline CDR1 and CDR2: SGDLS and YYNGEE. Trimming cost V 4 bases and J 1 base, with 26 bases left between them. CDR3 DNA (partial): TGTGCCAGCAGCCCGGAGGGGACAGGTTTCTGGACTAGCCAAGAGACC. Amino acids: CASSPEGTGFWTSQET. Given in full, the CDR3 is CASSPEGTGFWTSQETQYF. Together with reference TRBV9 and TRBJ2-5, the CDR3 gives the full variable domain: DSGVTQTPKHLITATGQRVTLRCSPRSGDLSVYWYQQSLDQGLQFLIQYYNGEERAKGNILERFSAQQFPDLHSELNLSSLELGDSALYFCASSPEGTGFWTSQETQYFGPGTRLLVL.

As concerns this clone: The read is 3 residues too short to cover the CDR3 end, so that end is filled in from the germline J gene. The rearrangement uses TRBV6-2 or TRBV6-3 and TRBJ1-1; 7 bases are a match to TRBD1. Germline V gene lookup returns CDR1 MNHEY and CDR2 SVGEGT. V lost 5 bases to trimming and J lost 1 base; unmatched junction nucleotides: 1. The CDR3 contains 13 residues. The CDR3 bases that were read are TGTGCCAGCAGTAGGACAGGGAACACTGAA. As protein: CASSRTGNTE. The complete CDR3 sequence is CASSRTGNTEAFF.

In regard to this clone: The CDR3 end falls 3 residues outside the read, so it is completed with the germline J gene. This chain joins TRBV5-1 and TRBJ2-1; 11 nucleotides agree with TRBD1. Germline loops: CDR1 SGHRS, CDR2 YFSETQ. The CDR3 is made up of 14 amino acids. The ends lost 3 bases at V and 9 bases at J; junction bases unmatched: 5. CDR3 loop: CASSSGQGAREQFF. CDR3 DNA (partial): TGCGCCAGCAGCTCCGGACAGGGGGCGCGTGAG.

Note on this clone: The read terminates 3 residues before the CDR3 end, so the remaining end is supplied by the germline J gene. The chain employs TRBV7-9 and TRBJ1-2; TRBD1 aligns across 10 bases. Germline CDR1 and CDR2: SEHNR and FQNEAQ (reference sequence). The CDR3 consists of 14 residues. The CDR3 bases that were read are TGTGCCAGCAGCACCACTGGGACAGGGGACGAC. It codes for CASSTTGTGDD. The full-length CDR3 reads as CASSTTGTGDDYTF.

Details on this clone: The read ends 3 residues early relative to the CDR3; the germline J gene fills the gap. The rearrangement links TRBV19 to TRBJ2-7; a possible D gene is TRBD2 (6 bases). This CDR3 region has 13 residues. Germline-derived CDR1 and CDR2 are LNHDA and SQIVND (reference sequence). Trimming shortened V by 3 bases and J by 4 bases, and 10 bases separated the two germline ends. The CDR3: CASSINRGYEQYF. The CDR3 DNA, read in part, is TGTGCCAGTAGTATCAATCGGGGGTACGAG.

Remarks on this clone: The read terminates 3 residues before the CDR3 end, so the remaining end is supplied by the germline J gene. The chain employs TRBV19 and TRBJ1-4; 9 bases align to TRBD1. This CDR3 is built from 16 residues. Germline loops: CDR1 LNHDA, CDR2 SQIVND (reference sequence). Partial CDR3 DNA: TGTGCCAGTAGTATATCTACGGGACAGGGTAATTCACCA. This sequence encodes CASSISTGQGNSP. In full, the CDR3 is CASSISTGQGNSPLFF.

As concerns this clone: Read coverage stops 3 residues before the CDR3 terminus; the germline J gene supplies the remainder. V and J are TRBV20-1 and TRBJ1-6; 7 bases align to TRBD1. V lost 3 bases and J lost 0; bases outside the gene matches: 11. The CDR3 loop spans 18 amino acids. CDR1 is DFQATT, CDR2 SNEGSKA, per germline (reference sequence). The CDR3 region is CSASWPGGPDSYNSPLHF. CDR3 DNA, as far as it was read: TGCAGTGCTAGTTGGCCAGGGGGACCCGACTCCTATAATTCACCC.

Incomplete CDR3 DNA: TGTGCCAGCAGCCGGACTAGCGGGGGGGGTGAGACG. It yields the protein CASSRTSGGGET. The whole CDR3 protein reads CASSRTSGGGETQYF. The V call is TRBV7-9, the J call TRBJ2-3; TRBD2 matches at 15 bases. The sequence runs out 3 residues before the end of the CDR3; the remainder is reconstructed from the germline J gene. There are 15 residues in the CDR3. Germline V gene data show CDR1 as SEHNR and CDR2 as FQNEAQ (reference sequence).

With regard to this clone: Sequencing ends 3 residues short of the CDR3 end; the germline J gene provides the rest. The V and J genes are TRBV7-2 and TRBJ1-5; weak D call: TRBD1 (6 bases). Trimming removed 1 base from V and 9 bases from J, with 13 bases in between. CDR3 size: 14 residues. Germline V gene sequence: CDR1 SGHTA, CDR2 FQGNSA. The sequenced part of the CDR3 DNA is TGTGCCAGCAGCTTAGATGCGGGGGGCCGGCCC. Residues: CASSLDAGGRP. The CDR3, in full, reads CASSLDAGGRPQHF.

For this clone: The read is 3 residues too short to cover the CDR3 end, so that end is filled in from the germline J gene. V and J are TRBV11-2 and TRBJ1-2; 7 bases are shared with TRBD1. In germline, CDR1 is SGHAT, CDR2 FQNNGV. The CDR3 has 13 residues. With V trimmed by 5 bases and J by 3 bases, 3 bases remained unmatched. The CDR3: CASSPGQDYGYTF. The CDR3 bases that were read are TGTGCCAGCAGCCCCGGACAGGACTATGGC.

About this clone: At one end, the junction sequence differs from germline, possibly due to a read error. The sequence runs out 3 residues before the end of the CDR3; the remainder is reconstructed from the germline J gene. The same CDR3 arises from other DNA sequences in this sample as well. This chain connects TRBV5-6 to TRBJ1-3; 7 nucleotides match TRBD1. The germline V gene has CDR1 SGHDT and CDR2 YYEEEE. There are 15 residues in the CDR3. CDR3 DNA (partial): TGTGCCAGCAGCTCCACAGGGGCAGAAGGAAACACT. Residues: CASSSTGAEGNT. The whole CDR3 sequence reads CASSSTGAEGNTIYF.

A word on this clone: With the read ending 3 residues before the CDR3 end, the germline J gene is used to fill in that end. The V call is TRBV19, the J call TRBJ2-3; D possibly corresponds to TRBD1 (6 bases). This CDR3 has 16 residues. CDR1 is LNHDA and CDR2 is SQIVND in the germline V gene (reference sequence). The CDR3 bases that were read are TGTGCCAGTAGGCCGCCTTTGACAGGCCTGAATCAGCCG. Translated, it gives CASRPPLTGLNQP. The entire CDR3 reads CASRPPLTGLNQPQYF.

As concerns this clone: With the read ending 3 residues before the CDR3 end, the germline J gene is used to fill in that end. The J gene is TRBJ2-5, the V gene TRBV6-1, with D perhaps matching TRBD1 (5 bases). This CDR3 is built from 15 residues. CDR1 MNHNS and CDR2 SASEGT come from the germline V gene. The germline V and J ends were trimmed by 3 bases and 0 bases, with 11 bases remaining between them. CDR3 DNA, as far as it was read: TGTGCCAGCAGTGACACCTACAGGCACCAAGAGACC. Translated, it gives CASSDTYRHQET. The whole CDR3 reads CASSDTYRHQETQYF.

Worth noting for this clone: The DNA ends 3 residues before the CDR3 does, and the rest of the CDR3 is filled in from the germline J gene. The V gene is TRBV2, the J gene TRBJ1-4; the match to TRBD1 covers 10 bases. After removal of 6 bases from V and 7 bases from J, the junction contained 5 bases not matched to a gene. The germline V gene encodes CDR1 SNHLY and CDR2 FYNNEI. The CDR3 covers 14 residues. The CDR3 protein is CASRTGGWGEKLFF. The covered CDR3 bases are TGTGCCAGCAGGACAGGGGGCTGGGGTGAAAAA.

With regard to this clone: From the germline J gene comes the end of the CDR3, since the read stops 3 residues before it. The chain is built from TRBV5-1 and TRBJ1-1; TRBD1 is a possible D gene (6 bases). Germline-derived CDR1 and CDR2 are SGHRS and YFSETQ. The CDR3 is 15 amino acids. Trimming removed 3 bases from V and 1 base from J, with 13 bases in between. Here the CDR3 reads CASSSRTVRNTEAFF. The CDR3 DNA, read in part, is TGCGCCAGCAGCTCAAGGACAGTTCGGAACACTGAA.

Comment on this clone: The missing CDR3 end, 3 residues past where the read stops, is filled in from the germline J gene. The gene calls are TRBV20-1 and TRBJ2-3, with TRBD2 matching 8 bases. With V trimmed by 3 bases and J by 2 bases, 10 bases remained unmatched. This CDR3 has 16 amino acids. Germline-derived CDR1 and CDR2 are DFQATT and SNEGSKA (reference sequence). The CDR3 sequence: CSASGRSGGHTDTQYF. Incomplete CDR3 DNA: TGCAGTGCTAGTGGGAGGTCGGGGGGGCACACAGATACG.

Comment on this clone: From the germline J gene comes the end of the CDR3, since the read stops 3 residues before it. The rearrangement uses TRBV18 and TRBJ1-1; 8 bases map to TRBD1. Per the germline V gene, CDR1 is KGHSH and CDR2 is LQKENI. V lost 6 bases, J lost 1 base, and 4 bases stayed unmatched. The CDR3 contains 14 residues. CDR3 DNA (partial): TGTGCCAGCTCGCGGGACAGGAAGAACACTGAA. It yields the protein CASSRDRKNTE. The CDR3, in full, reads CASSRDRKNTEAFF. The full variable domain, in which reference TRBV18 and TRBJ1-1 provide the parts outside the CDR3, is NAGVMQNPRHLVRRRGQEARLRCSPMKGHSHVYWYRQLPEEGLKFMVYLQKENIIDESGMPKERFSAEFPKEGPSILRIQQVVRGDSAAYFCASSRDRKNTEAFFGQGTRLTVV.

With regard to this clone: Coverage ceases 3 residues before the CDR3 finishes, and the germline J gene fills in the end. The V call is TRBV7-9, the J call TRBJ1-1; D may be TRBD1 (5 bases). The CDR3 extends over 14 amino acids. With 5 bases removed from V and 2 bases from J, the gap between germline ends came to 12 bases. CDR1 and CDR2 from the germline V gene are SEHNR and FQNEAQ (reference sequence). CDR3 amino acids: CASSDRQRNTEAFF. The covered CDR3 bases are TGTGCCAGCAGCGACCGACAGAGAAACACTGAA.

Notes on this clone: Sequencing ends 3 residues short of the CDR3 end; the germline J gene provides the rest. J is TRBJ1-2 and V is TRBV2; D is unclear. The CDR3 runs 12 residues. Per the germline V gene, CDR1 is SNHLY and CDR2 is FYNNEI. The part of the CDR3 DNA that was read is TGTGCCAGCAGGGCCACCAAAAACATC. This sequence encodes CASRATKNI. The CDR3 in its entirety is CASRATKNIYTF.

Worth noting for this clone: With the read ending 3 residues before the CDR3 end, the germline J gene is used to fill in that end. This rearrangement joins TRBV19 to TRBJ1-2; 7 nucleotides match TRBD1. V gave up 1 base and J gave up 3 bases; unmatched junction bases: 5. Germline-derived CDR1 and CDR2 are LNHDA and SQIVND (reference sequence). The CDR3 is 15 residues long. The CDR3 DNA, read in part, is TGTGCCAGTAGTATAGTGGCAGGGACAGACTATGGC. It encodes CASSIVAGTDYG. The entire CDR3 is CASSIVAGTDYGYTF.

About this clone: From the germline J gene comes the end of the CDR3, since the read stops 3 residues before it. The genes are TRBV18 and TRBJ2-6; 7 nucleotides align to TRBD1. CDR3 length: 19 residues. Germline V CDR1 and CDR2: KGHSH, LQKENI. V trimming: 3 bases; J trimming: 5 bases; junction bases outside the gene matches: 16. CDR3 DNA (partial): TGTGCCAGCTCACCCGGCTCGGGACAGCCTACTTCCTGGGCCAACGTC. This codes for CASSPGSGQPTSWANV. The full-length CDR3 reads as CASSPGSGQPTSWANVLTF.

In regard to this clone: The read ends 3 residues before the CDR3 terminus; that terminus is restored from the germline J gene. The gene calls are TRBV18 and TRBJ2-4; D is unresolved. Germline loops: CDR1 KGHSH, CDR2 LQKENI. The CDR3 has 14 amino acids. The CDR3 sequence is CASSPPTESYGQYF. The sequenced part of the CDR3 DNA is TGTGCCAGCTCACCGCCCACAGAGTCCTATGGT. The whole variable domain, remainder taken from reference TRBV18 and TRBJ2-4, is NAGVMQNPRHLVRRRGQEARLRCSPMKGHSHVYWYRQLPEEGLKFMVYLQKENIIDESGMPKERFSAEFPKEGPSILRIQQVVRGDSAAYFCASSPPTESYGQYFGAGTRLSVL.

Regarding this clone: Read data end 3 residues before the CDR3 end; the end is taken from the germline J gene. This chain links TRBV2 with TRBJ1-4; 7 positions agree with TRBD1. Germline lookup yields CDR1 SNHLY and CDR2 FYNNEI. V lost 6 bases to trimming and J lost 0 bases; unmatched junction nucleotides: 4. This CDR3 region has 15 residues. Partial CDR3 DNA: TGTGCCAGCAGGAGACAGGGAACAACTAATGAAAAA. It encodes CASRRQGTTNEK. The CDR3, in full, reads CASRRQGTTNEKLFF.

On this clone itself: With the read ending 3 residues before the CDR3 end, the germline J gene is used to fill in that end. J is TRBJ2-5 and V is TRBV20-1; TRBD2 aligns across 11 bases. J was trimmed by 3 bases and V by 5 bases; bases with no gene match: 5. The CDR3 loop spans 14 amino acids. Germline CDR1 is DFQATT and CDR2 is SNEGSKA (reference sequence). CDR3 sequence reads: CSASQTSGKETQYF. The sequenced CDR3 bases are TGCAGTGCTTCCCAGACTAGCGGGAAAGAGACC.

With respect to this clone: The CDR3 end lies 3 residues beyond the end of the read and is filled in from the germline J gene. The chain combines TRBV20-1 with TRBJ2-5; 10 nucleotides match TRBD2. J gave up 7 bases and V 2 bases, and 7 bases lay outside the gene matches. From germline, CDR1 is DFQATT and CDR2 SNEGSKA (reference sequence). The CDR3 is 14 amino acids. This chain's CDR3 is CSARFTSGVLTQYF. The sequenced CDR3 bases are TGCAGTGCTAGATTCACTAGCGGGGTACTGACC.

Comments on this clone: The read ends 3 residues before the CDR3 terminus; that terminus is restored from the germline J gene. This sample also contains other DNA sequences that code for the same CDR3. The gene calls are TRBV20-1 and TRBJ1-2, with TRBD1 identical over 9 bases. The CDR3 covers 13 residues. The germline V gene encodes CDR1 DFQATT and CDR2 SNEGSKA (reference sequence). Partial CDR3 DNA: TGCAGTGCCGCACCGGGACAGGGAATTGGT. Residues: CSAAPGQGIG. The full CDR3 protein reads CSAAPGQGIGYTF.

Concerning this clone itself: From the germline J gene comes the end of the CDR3, since the read stops 3 residues before it. This chain joins TRBV11-2 and TRBJ1-5; D possibly corresponds to TRBD1 (6 bases). Germline CDR1 is SGHAT and CDR2 is FQNNGV. V shed 5 bases and J shed 8 bases, with 19 bases lying between them. CDR3 size: 15 residues. The CDR3 reads CASSKGHARGEPQHF. Incomplete CDR3 DNA: TGTGCCAGCAGCAAGGGACACGCCCGCGGAGAGCCC.